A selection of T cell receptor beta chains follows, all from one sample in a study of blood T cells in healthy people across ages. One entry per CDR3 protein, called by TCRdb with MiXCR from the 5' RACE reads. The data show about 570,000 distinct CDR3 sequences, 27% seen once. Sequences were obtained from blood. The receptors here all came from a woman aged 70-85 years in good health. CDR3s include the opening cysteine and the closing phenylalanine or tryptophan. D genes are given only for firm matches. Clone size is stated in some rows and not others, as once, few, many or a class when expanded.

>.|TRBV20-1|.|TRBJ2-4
CSVPGRLAKNIQYF
TGCAGTGTCCCGGGACGTCTAGCCAAAAACATTCAGTACTTC
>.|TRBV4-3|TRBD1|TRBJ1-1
CASSQRQGTDTEAFF
TGCGCCAGCAGCCAAAGACAGGGGACGGACACTGAAGCTTTCTTT
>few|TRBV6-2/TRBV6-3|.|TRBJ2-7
CASSYGYDFYEQYF
TGTGCCAGCAGTTATGGGTATGACTTCTACGAGCAGTACTTC
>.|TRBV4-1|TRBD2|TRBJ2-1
CASSLNLAGQYNEQFF
TGCGCCAGCAGCCTCAACCTAGCGGGGCAGTACAATGAGCAGTTCTTC
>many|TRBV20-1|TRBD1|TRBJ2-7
CSARDPLRQGGEQYF
TGCAGTGCTAGAGATCCCCTTCGACAGGGGGGCGAGCAGTACTTC
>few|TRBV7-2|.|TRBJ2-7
CASSLSAGAEQYF
TGTGCCAGCAGCTTATCCGCTGGGGCCGAGCAGTACTTC
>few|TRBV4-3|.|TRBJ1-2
CASSQDLAREPILDYGYTF
TGCGCCAGCAGCCAAGATTTGGCCAGAGAACCTATCTTGGACTATGGCTACACCTTC
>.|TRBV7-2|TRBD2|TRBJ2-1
CASSTRLGGEQFF
TGTGCCAGCAGCACTCGTCTGGGAGGGGAGCAGTTCTTC
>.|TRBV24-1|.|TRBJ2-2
CATSAGLLPGELFF
TGTGCCACCAGTGCCGGACTTCTCCCCGGGGAGCTGTTTTTT
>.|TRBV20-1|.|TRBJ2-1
CSAADQIYNEQFF
TGCAGTGCTGCGGATCAAATCTACAATGAGCAGTTCTTC
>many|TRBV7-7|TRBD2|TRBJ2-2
CASSGGQNTGELFF
TGTGCTAGCAGCGGGGGTCAGAACACCGGGGAGCTGTTTTTT
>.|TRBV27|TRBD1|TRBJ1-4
CASSFRGTGATNEKLFF
TGTGCCAGCAGCTTCCGGGGGACAGGGGCAACTAATGAAAAACTGTTTTTT
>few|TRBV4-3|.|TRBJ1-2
CASSQDEQPRYGYTF
TGCGCCAGCAGCCAAGATGAGCAGCCGAGGTATGGCTACACCTTC
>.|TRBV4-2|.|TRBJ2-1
CASSQEGPTFGNEQFF
TGTGCCAGCAGCCAAGAAGGGCCGACCTTCGGAAATGAGCAGTTCTTC
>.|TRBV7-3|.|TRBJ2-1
CASSLGTAGSNEQFF
TGTGCCAGCAGCTTAGGGACAGCGGGGAGCAATGAGCAGTTCTTC
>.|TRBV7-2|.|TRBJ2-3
CASSTTVSTDTQYF
TGTGCCAGCAGCACGACGGTGAGCACAGATACGCAGTATTTT
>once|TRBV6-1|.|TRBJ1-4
CASRPEGETGHHEKLFF
TGTGCCAGCAGACCCGAGGGGGAGACGGGGCATCATGAAAAACTGTTTTTT
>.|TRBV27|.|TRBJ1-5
CASSLSAGLSNQPQHF
TGTGCCAGCAGTTTATCGGCAGGACTTAGCAATCAGCCCCAGCATTTT
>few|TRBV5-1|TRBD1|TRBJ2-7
CASSLALQGARYF
TGCGCCAGCAGCTTGGCCCTTCAGGGGGCGCGGTACTTC
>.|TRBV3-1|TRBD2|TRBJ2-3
CASSQVLAGTTDTQYF
TGTGCCAGCAGCCAAGTACTAGCGGGGACAACAGATACGCAGTATTTT
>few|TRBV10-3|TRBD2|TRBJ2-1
CAISVVLAVSYNEQFF
TGTGCCATCAGTGTCGTACTAGCGGTATCCTACAATGAGCAGTTCTTC
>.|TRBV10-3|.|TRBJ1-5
CAIRKQGDQPQHF
TGTGCCATCAGGAAACAGGGAGATCAGCCCCAGCATTTT
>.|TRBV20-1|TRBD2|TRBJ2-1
CSVHGLAGPDNEQFF
TGCAGTGTTCACGGACTAGCGGGGCCCGACAATGAGCAGTTCTTC